This entry is about one T cell receptor (beta chain). What this receptor recognizes is not known. The input lacks base qualities; no much larger clone sits a single base away. The CDR3 runs 15 residues from the cysteine to the phenylalanine. Here the CDR3 DNA is all that survives: 45 bases in frame from base 1. According to the germline V gene, CDR1 reads MNHEY and CDR2 reads SVGAGI. V drops 0 bases and J drops 7 bases, leaving 12 bases in between. This entry comes from a study of T cell repertoires in cytomegalovirus infection (dated by TCRdb to the late 2010s). At the level of the whole study: The HLA type of each donor mattered for the analysis, because public TCR beta signatures pointed to carriage of CMV infection along with the matching HLA type. The paper's findings and limits, for the study overall: In the ex vivo response, HLA-C-restricted CMV-specific TCR beta clonotypes were dominant, and in two of eight donors the single most frequent clonotype came from this HLA-C-restricted group. In both this cohort and an independent cohort of several hundred donors, the cumulative frequency of public TCR beta family members distinguished carriers of CMV infection plus the relevant HLA type.

The sample was run on an Illumina HiSeq 1500. Through fastp at Q25 and MiXCR, TCRdb rebuilt clones from the public reads, retaining in-frame beta chains. A single entry per CDR3 protein holds the most common genes and DNA from its merged rows. The sample table shows about 450,000 distinct CDR3 sequences, and 31% are seen once. The ten largest account for approximately 13% of the sample. The sequence links TRBV6-5 to TRBJ1-4; the D gene is possibly TRBD1, with 6 bases matching. Sequenced material: PBMCs. This receptor was obtained from a human donor in good health (CMV status not recorded). Some clones in this sample may be carry-over from other donors' samples. CDR3 region: CASSYSGTSSEKLFF. The DNA is as follows: TGTGCCAGCAGTTACTCCGGGACAAGTAGTGAAAAACTGTTTTTT.